Listed below are T cell receptor beta chains from one sample, sequenced in a study of T cell responses to AZD1222 COVID-19 vaccine. Libraries were prepared by immunoSEQ multiplex PCR; TCRdb keeps only in-frame clonotypes and omits some of them. The data show about 120,000 clones, around 90% seen once. Here the sequenced sample was peripheral blood, taken on day 0 of AZD1222 vaccination. The receptor source for this set is an adult in good health. Both conserved end residues are part of each CDR3. The D gene is left open where the match is weak. Clone size is not always given. Where it is, it says once, few, many or a class for expanded clones.

TRBJ2-1 | 14 | - | TRBV25-1 | - | CASSEGGKWSEQFF | TGTGCCAGCAGTGAAGGGGGTAAGTGGAGTGAGCAGTTCTTC
TRBJ1-4 | 16 | - | TRBV6-1 | - | CASSDPGTVFNEKLFF | TGTGCCAGCAGTGACCCCGGGACCGTCTTTAATGAAAAACTGTTTTTT
TRBJ2-5 | 13 | - | TRBV12-3/TRBV12-4 | - | CASSGLVGETQYF | TGTGCCAGCTCGGGATTGGTGGGAGAGACCCAGTACTTC
TRBJ1-5 | 17 | - | TRBV19 | TRBD1 | CASSIIESTGGDQPQHF | TGTGCCAGTAGTATAATAGAAAGCACAGGGGGCGATCAGCCCCAGCATTTT
TRBJ2-7 | 15 | - | TRBV15 | TRBD1 | CATSREDRGDYEQYF | TGTGCCACCAGCAGAGAGGACAGGGGAGACTACGAGCAGTACTTC
TRBJ1-2 | 13 | - | TRBV19 | - | CASSERGGFGYTF | TGTGCCAGTTCGGAAAGGGGTGGATTTGGCTACACCTTC
TRBJ1-2 | 13 | - | TRBV29-1 | - | CSVERAGRYGYTF | TGCAGCGTTGAAAGGGCCGGCCGGTATGGCTACACCTTC
TRBJ1-1 | 14 | - | TRBV30 | - | CAWGLLRAVTEAFF | TGTGCCTGGGGTCTGTTACGGGCGGTGACTGAAGCTTTCTTT
TRBJ1-5 | 13 | - | TRBV19 | - | CASSIGTRQPQHF | TGTGCCAGTAGTATAGGAACCCGTCAGCCCCAGCATTTT
TRBJ2-1 | 13 | few | TRBV11-2 | - | CASSLDLTDEQFF | TGTGCCAGCAGCTTAGATCTGACAGATGAGCAGTTCTTC
TRBJ2-7 | 14 | - | TRBV14 | TRBD2 | CASSQSGLLYEQYF | TGTGCCAGCAGCCAGTCGGGACTACTGTACGAGCAGTACTTC
TRBJ1-3 | 15 | - | TRBV18 | - | CASSPPGDGGNTIYF | TGTGCCAGCTCTCCCCCCGGGGACGGCGGAAACACCATATATTTT
TRBJ2-3 | 17 | once | TRBV23-1 | - | CASSQSSALAPTDTQYF | TGCGCCAGCAGTCAATCATCCGCCCTAGCCCCCACAGATACGCAGTATTTT
TRBJ1-6 | 14 | - | TRBV7-8 | - | CASSPGDMLSPLHF | TGTGCCAGCAGCCCAGGGGACATGCTATCACCCCTCCACTTT
TRBJ2-7 | 11 | - | TRBV2 | - | CASSTTYEQYF | TGTGCCAGCTCTACAACCTACGAGCAGTACTTC
TRBJ1-2 | 14 | - | TRBV10-2 | - | CASSARGGSDGYTF | TGCGCCAGCAGTGCGCGGGGTGGGTCGGATGGCTACACCTTC
TRBJ2-7 | 15 | - | TRBV2 | - | CASREASDNLYEQYF | TGTGCCAGCAGGGAAGCGTCTGACAACCTCTACGAGCAGTACTTC
TRBJ1-4 | 11 | - | TRBV30 | - | CAWSGNEKLFF | TGTGCCTGGAGCGGTAATGAAAAACTGTTTTTT
TRBJ2-1 | 11 | - | TRBV19 | - | CASSIRNEQFF | TGTGCCAGTAGTATTAGGAATGAGCAGTTCTTC
TRBJ1-4 | 14 | - | TRBV27 | TRBD1 | CASGNRGTNEKLFF | TGTGCCAGCGGTAACAGGGGGACTAATGAAAAACTGTTTTTT
TRBJ1-1 | 12 | - | TRBV6-5 | TRBD1 | CASSRDSTEAFF | TGTGCCAGCAGCCGGGACAGCACTGAAGCTTTCTTT
TRBJ2-6 | 16 | once | TRBV10-3 | - | CAISESSGAGANVLTF | TGTGCCATCAGTGAGTCGTCGGGGGCTGGGGCCAACGTCCTGACTTTC
TRBJ2-2 | 15 | - | TRBV5-1 | - | CASSLVGVDTGELFF | TGCGCCAGCAGCTTGGTAGGGGTAGACACCGGGGAGCTGTTTTTT
TRBJ2-1 | 14 | once | TRBV4-1 | - | CASSLESSYNEQFF | TGCGCCAGCAGCCTAGAGAGCTCCTACAATGAGCAGTTCTTC
TRBJ1-1 | 13 | once | TRBV6-5 | TRBD1 | CATLRQGETEAFF | TGTGCCACCTTGAGACAGGGCGAGACTGAAGCTTTCTTT
TRBJ1-2 | 13 | - | TRBV12-3/TRBV12-4 | - | CASRPGTAYGYTF | TGTGCCAGCAGGCCCGGGACCGCTTATGGCTACACCTTC
TRBJ2-5 | 17 | - | TRBV11-2 | TRBD2 | CASSPGTSGGIQETQYF | TGTGCCAGCAGCCCCGGGACTAGCGGGGGGATCCAAGAGACCCAGTACTTC
TRBJ2-1 | 14 | - | TRBV7-3 | - | CASSLSASEGEQFF | TGTGCCAGCAGCTTAAGCGCTAGCGAGGGTGAGCAGTTCTTC
TRBJ1-2 | 11 | - | TRBV30 | - | CAWDSIYGYTF | TGTGCCTGGGACAGTATTTATGGCTACACCTTC
TRBJ2-5 | 13 | - | TRBV5-1 | - | CASSLEGQETQYF | TGCGCCAGCAGCTTGGAAGGCCAAGAGACCCAGTACTTC
TRBJ1-1 | 11 | - | TRBV2 | - | CASSEEGGAFF | TGTGCCAGCAGTGAAGAGGGGGGAGCTTTCTTT
TRBJ1-2 | 13 | - | TRBV7-2 | - | CASSLRQGDGYTF | TGTGCCAGCAGCTTGAGGCAGGGTGATGGCTACACCTTC
TRBJ2-3 | 15 | - | TRBV11-2 | - | CASSLNGGAQDTQYF | TGTGCCAGCAGCTTAAACGGGGGCGCGCAAGATACGCAGTATTTT
TRBJ2-1 | 13 | - | TRBV19 | - | CATRGQGNNEQFF | TGTGCCACCCGGGGGCAGGGCAACAATGAGCAGTTCTTC